What follows describes a single T cell receptor (beta chain). In its sample, this clone was seen many times. What antigen it recognizes has not been identified. Base qualities are not provided; no much larger clone lies one nucleotide away. The germline V gene (reference sequence) specifies GTSNPN as CDR1 and SVGIG as CDR2. The CDR3 spans 13 residues, from the cysteine through the phenylalanine. The DNA shown is the 39-base CDR3, in frame from base 1. V is pared back by 3 bases and J by 4 bases, with 12 bases lying between the germline termini. A single peripheral blood draw of approximately 100 mL on average was collected from each donor into heparinised tubes. Naive, central memory, regulatory and stem cell-like memory CD4+ T cells were sorted on a BD FACSAria II using a panel including CD45RO, CCR7, CD25, CD127, CD95 and CD27. All sorted populations exceeded 95% purity. PBMCs were separated immediately by Lymphoprep density gradient centrifugation and were stained directly, without being cultured. To minimize batch effects, samples were stained and sorted in pairs, one healthy donor with one patient per experiment.

The High Capacity cDNA Reverse Transcription Kit was used to reverse transcribe all of the isolated RNA, meaning that expressed TCRB transcripts were what got sequenced. Deep immunoSEQ sequencing was applied to naive, central memory and regulatory T cell samples, giving an average of approximately 3.8 million total reads per sample. Sorted cells were lysed in RLT buffer and RNA was extracted with DNase-treated RNeasy Micro or Mini kits, depending on cell number. To prevent cross-contamination, each cell subset was processed individually, whereas patient and healthy donor samples were processed jointly. The immunoSEQ multiplex PCR was used to amplify TCRB sequences from cDNA, yielding 87-bp fragments that span the CDR3 region. The amplicons were sequenced using the Illumina HiSeq platform. On the authors' methods: Synthetic template baselines were used to correct PCR bias computationally, reads within Hamming distance 2 were collapsed together, and singletons that could not be merged were discarded. Reads were aligned against IMGT to assign V, D and J genes, CDR3 length and insertions or deletions at six rearrangement sites. Clonotype counts were normalized to sorted cell number within each subset before computing true diversity and Gini coefficients with the tcR R package. Repertoire sharing was quantified using the overlap coefficient calculated on TCRB nucleotide sequences. Sourced from immuneACCESS, this table was stored by TCRdb with only in-frame sequences that have V and J called. A share of the clones is absent; for the studies checked, an unresolved V gene accounts for under half, and the remainder has no known explanation. From that table come the V and J calls and clone size; the DNA was used to work out D and trimming. The sample table lists about 160,000 clones, about 8.5% of them with a count of one. The ten most abundant clones make up around 0.65% of the sample.

This sample stems from a study of beta chain features in type 1 diabetes (dated by TCRdb to 2016 to 2018). The study in broad terms: No differences in mean age, gender distribution, total cell number or subset yield were found between patients and healthy donors. A total of 107,917,701 sorted cells were examined across all samples, and the number of cells per subset was strongly correlated with RNA yield. In the study, recently diagnosed type 1 diabetes patients and matched healthy donors were compared on the TCRB repertoires of their sorted circulating CD4+ T cell subsets. Whereas all 30 or so donors provided naive and central memory subsets, regulatory and stem cell-like memory subsets were isolated from just 8 patients and roughly 8 healthy donors.

The paper as a whole reports these results and caveats: A moderate but significant shortening of TCRB CDR3 length was observed in type 1 diabetes patients in all four CD4+ subsets. Because cDNA rather than genomic DNA was sequenced, highly expressing activated cells could have been over-represented, although no difference in activation and CD3 levels was found between groups. PCR might favor shorter templates, but patient and control samples were amplified and corrected together, so any skew would affect both groups equally. The naive, central memory and regulatory TCRB repertoires appeared to resemble one another more closely among patients than among healthy donors. At VDJ recombination sites, type 1 diabetes patients had fewer insertions and more deleted nucleotides, which implies abnormalities in thymic rearrangement. Because small numbers of individuals were included in the HLA sub-analyses, any influence of HLA type on TCRB rearrangement was left unresolved.

In this chain, TRBV30 is recombined with TRBJ1-2; 6 matching bases give a weak D call of TRBD1. The receptor was derived from a young man in good health. Material: central memory CD4+ T cells from blood. In nucleotide form, the sequence is TGTGCCTGGAGCATCGGACAGCTCTATGGCTACACCTTC. Its product reads: CAWSIGQLYGYTF.